This T cell receptor (beta chain) was sequenced during a study of blood T cell repertoires in COVID-19 (dated by TCRdb to 2018 to 2020). About the investigation overall: Samples from collaborators originated in the United States, Italy and Spain and spanned both the acute and convalescent phases of COVID-19. The prospective study material was composed of cDNA or gDNA derived from T cells, B-cell-depleted T cells, or PBMCs. Subjects who had been exposed to COVID-19, were actively infected with it, or had recovered from it provided the deeply sampled blood TCRbeta repertoires that made up the dataset. The repertoires were released in a freely available public database meant as a resource for research on the immune response to SARS-CoV-2. The samples were drawn from two sources: the first 160 participants of the ongoing ImmuneRACE study, and about 1,300 subjects contributed by 6 global collaborators. A de-identified subject ID, COVID-19 status, age in years and sex were almost always included in the sample metadata. Where available, HLA class I and class II types were obtained from metadata supplied by the sample provider rather than from assay-based typing.

Comment on this clone: Its antigen is not yet known. Base quality data are lacking; no much larger clone is found one base away.

TCRbeta CDR3 regions were amplified from genomic DNA by means of the immunoSEQ Assay, a bias-controlled multiplex PCR. For the original study's pipeline: The number of nucleated cells in each sample was estimated from the amplification of reference gene primers within the assay. To quantify the absolute abundance of each unique TCRbeta CDR3 rearrangement, sequence reads were collapsed and filtered. For each sample, productive Simpson clonality was calculated as the square root of Simpson's diversity index across productive rearrangements. In TCRdb, the immuneACCESS table is reduced to in-frame sequences with V and J assigned. These tables do not hold every clone; where another copy was compared, an unresolved V gene accounts for under half, and the others remain unexplained. The DNA gave D and trimming, while V, J and clone size come from that table. The table for this sample lists 110,000 to 150,000 clones; around 90% of them were counted only once. The ten top clones hold around 5% of the sample.

Collaborating institutions collected whole blood in K2EDTA tubes following their own protocols. For TCRbeta analysis, collaborators shipped samples as frozen whole blood, isolated PBMCs, or DNA extracted from either of those sample types. The CDR3 has 14 amino acids, counting the end cysteine and phenylalanine. The kept DNA is CDR3 alone, 42 bases in frame from the first base. V loses 5 bases at its end and J loses 5 bases; junction bases beyond the gene matches: 7. The germline V gene encodes CDR1 LGHDT and CDR2 YNNKEL (reference sequence). Results and caveats for the whole study, not just this receptor: Clinical and demographic metadata were provided uncurated, with the amount varying by source and participant.

The sequence was obtained from a human donor in a cohort sampled during active COVID-19. The V and J genes are TRBV3-1 (or the pseudogene TRBV3-2) and TRBJ2-5; 8 nucleotides in the junction match TRBD2. Sequenced material: peripheral blood. In nucleotide form, the sequence is TGTGCCAGCAGCGGGCAGGGACTAGGGGAGACCCAGTACTTC. Translated, it gives CASSGQGLGETQYF.